This T cell receptor beta chain was captured by sequencing in a study of CD8+ T cells in alopecia areata. The wider study: Treated patients swallowed 5 to 10 mg of oral tofacitinib twice daily. After 6 to 18 months of tofacitinib, follow-up continued 6 months off drug. Study results and limitations: Alopecia totalis/universalis scalp especially showed more expanded CD8+ clones than normal scalp. In scalp, tofacitinib significantly decreased clonality and expanded CD8+ clones among the top 100.

Regarding this clone: The antigen is unknown.

This CDR3 comprises 13 residues. From germline, CDR1 is SGHVS and CDR2 FNYEAQ. With 5 bases removed from V and 3 bases from J, the gap between germline ends came to 7 bases. Stated treatment: oral pan-JAK inhibitor, 5-10 mg twice daily. Investigators isolated RNA and reverse transcribed it into cDNA to act as the sequencing template. Libraries were prepared by immunoSEQ multiplex PCR; TCRdb keeps only in-frame clonotypes and omits some of them. The repertoire holds about 180,000 clones, roughly 53% seen once, with approximately 11% in the top ten. The material was CD8+ T cells sorted from blood, obtained at week 24, from a patient treated with tofacitinib. The receptor comes from a human donor with alopecia areata. The rearrangement joins TRBV7-6 to TRBJ2-2; D unclear. CDR3 nucleotide sequence: TGTGCCAGCAGCACCCATCACACCGGGGAGCTGTTTTTT. It translates to CASSTHHTGELFF.